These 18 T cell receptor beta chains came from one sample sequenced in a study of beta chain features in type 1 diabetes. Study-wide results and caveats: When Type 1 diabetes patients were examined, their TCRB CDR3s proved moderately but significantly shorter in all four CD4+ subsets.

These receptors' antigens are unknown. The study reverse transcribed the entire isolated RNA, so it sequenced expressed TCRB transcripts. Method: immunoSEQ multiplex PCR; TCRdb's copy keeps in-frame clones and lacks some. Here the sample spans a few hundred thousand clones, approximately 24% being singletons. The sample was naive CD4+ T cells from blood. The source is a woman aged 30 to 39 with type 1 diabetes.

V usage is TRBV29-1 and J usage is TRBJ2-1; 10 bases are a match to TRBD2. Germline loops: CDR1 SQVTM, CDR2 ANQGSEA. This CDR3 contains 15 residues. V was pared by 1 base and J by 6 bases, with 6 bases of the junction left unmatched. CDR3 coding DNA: TGCAGCGTTGAAGGCTCGACTAGCGGGTCCAATGAGCAGTTCTTC. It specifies CSVEGSTSGSNEQFF.

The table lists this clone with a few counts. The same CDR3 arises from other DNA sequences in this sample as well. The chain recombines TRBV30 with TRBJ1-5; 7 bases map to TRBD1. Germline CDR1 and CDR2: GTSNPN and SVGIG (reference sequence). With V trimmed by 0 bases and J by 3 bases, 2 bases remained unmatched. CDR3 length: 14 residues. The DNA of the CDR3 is TGTGCCTGGAGTGTACAGGGGTCCAATCAGCCCCAGCATTTT. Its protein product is CAWSVQGSNQPQHF.

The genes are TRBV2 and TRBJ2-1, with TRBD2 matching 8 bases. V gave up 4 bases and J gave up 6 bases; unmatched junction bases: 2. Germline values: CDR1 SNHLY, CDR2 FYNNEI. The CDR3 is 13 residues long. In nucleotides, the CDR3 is TGTGCCAGCAGTGGCCTAGCGGGCAATGAGCAGTTCTTC. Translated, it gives CASSGLAGNEQFF.

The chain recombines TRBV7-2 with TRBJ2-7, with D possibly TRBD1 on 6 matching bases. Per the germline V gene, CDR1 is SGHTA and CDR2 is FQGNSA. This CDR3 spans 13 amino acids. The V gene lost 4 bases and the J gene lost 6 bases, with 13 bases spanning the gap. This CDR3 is CASSSGQLREQYF. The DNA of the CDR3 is TGTGCCAGCAGCTCTGGACAGCTTCGCGAGCAGTACTTC.

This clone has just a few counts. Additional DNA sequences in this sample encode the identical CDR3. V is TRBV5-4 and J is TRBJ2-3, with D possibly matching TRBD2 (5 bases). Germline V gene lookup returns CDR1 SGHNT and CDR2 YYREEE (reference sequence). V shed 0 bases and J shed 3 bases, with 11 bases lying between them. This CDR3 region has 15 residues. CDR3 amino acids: CASSLEAGGTDTQYF. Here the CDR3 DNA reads TGTGCCAGCAGCTTGGAGGCGGGCGGTACAGATACGCAGTATTTT.

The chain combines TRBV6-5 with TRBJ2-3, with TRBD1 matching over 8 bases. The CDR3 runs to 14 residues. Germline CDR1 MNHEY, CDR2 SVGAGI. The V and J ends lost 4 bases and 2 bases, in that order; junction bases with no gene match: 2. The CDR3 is CASSSDRDTDTQYF. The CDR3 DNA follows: TGTGCCAGCAGTTCGGACAGGGACACAGATACGCAGTATTTT.

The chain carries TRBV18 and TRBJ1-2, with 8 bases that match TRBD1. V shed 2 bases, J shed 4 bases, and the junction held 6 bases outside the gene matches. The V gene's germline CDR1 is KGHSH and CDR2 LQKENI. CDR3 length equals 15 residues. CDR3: CASSPAGQGRYGYTF. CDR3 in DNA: TGTGCCAGCTCACCAGCCGGACAGGGTCGCTATGGCTACACCTTC.

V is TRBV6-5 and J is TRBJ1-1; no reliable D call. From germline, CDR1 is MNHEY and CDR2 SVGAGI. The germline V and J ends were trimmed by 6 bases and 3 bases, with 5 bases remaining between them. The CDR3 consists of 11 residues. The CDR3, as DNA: TGTGCCAGCAGACATGACACTGAAGCTTTCTTT. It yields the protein CASRHDTEAFF.

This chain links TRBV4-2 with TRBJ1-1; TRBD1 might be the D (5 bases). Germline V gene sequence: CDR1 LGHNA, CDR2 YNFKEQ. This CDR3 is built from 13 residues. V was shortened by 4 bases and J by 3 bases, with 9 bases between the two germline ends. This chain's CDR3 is CASSRKTDTEAFF. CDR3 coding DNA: TGTGCCAGCAGCCGGAAGACAGACACTGAAGCTTTCTTT.

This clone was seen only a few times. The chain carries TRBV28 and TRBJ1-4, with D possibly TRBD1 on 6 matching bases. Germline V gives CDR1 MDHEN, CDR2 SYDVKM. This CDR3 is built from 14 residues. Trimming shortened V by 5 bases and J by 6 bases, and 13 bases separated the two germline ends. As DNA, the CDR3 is TGTGCCAGCAGTCTACAGGGCCCCGATGAAAAACTGTTTTTT. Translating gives CASSLQGPDEKLFF.

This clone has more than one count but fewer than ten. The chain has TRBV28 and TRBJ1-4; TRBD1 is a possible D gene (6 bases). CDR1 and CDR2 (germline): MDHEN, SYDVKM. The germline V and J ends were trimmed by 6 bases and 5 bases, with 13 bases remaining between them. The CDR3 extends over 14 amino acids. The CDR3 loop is CASRSPGQNEKLFF. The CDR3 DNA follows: TGTGCCAGCAGAAGCCCGGGACAAAATGAAAAACTGTTTTTT.

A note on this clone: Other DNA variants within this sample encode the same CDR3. CDR3 sequence: CSVTGTGDTQYF. DNA for the CDR3: TGCAGCGTGACAGGGACCGGTGATACGCAGTATTTT. This chain links TRBV29-1 with TRBJ2-3; 7 nucleotides align to TRBD1. The CDR3 loop spans 12 amino acids. Trimming removed 6 bases from V and 6 bases from J; junction bases left unmatched: 6. From germline, CDR1 is SQVTM and CDR2 ANQGSEA.

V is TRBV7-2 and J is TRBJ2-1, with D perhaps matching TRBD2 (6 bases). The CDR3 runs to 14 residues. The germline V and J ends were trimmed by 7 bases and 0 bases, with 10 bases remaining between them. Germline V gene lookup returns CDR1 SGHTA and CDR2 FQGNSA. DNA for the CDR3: TGTGCCAGCACCCGGGGGAGCTCCTACAATGAGCAGTTCTTC. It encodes CASTRGSSYNEQFF.

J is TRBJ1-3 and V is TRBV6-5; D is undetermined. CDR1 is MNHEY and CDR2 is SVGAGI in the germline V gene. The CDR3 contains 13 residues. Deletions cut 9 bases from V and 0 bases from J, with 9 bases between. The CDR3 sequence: CASYSVSGNTIYF. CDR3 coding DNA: TGTGCCAGTTATTCAGTCTCTGGAAACACCATATATTTT.

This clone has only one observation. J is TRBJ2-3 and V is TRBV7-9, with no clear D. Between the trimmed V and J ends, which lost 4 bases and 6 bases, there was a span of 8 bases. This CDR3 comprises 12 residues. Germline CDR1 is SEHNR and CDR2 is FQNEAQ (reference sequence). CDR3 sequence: CASSSSRDTQYF. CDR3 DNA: TGTGCCAGCAGCTCCTCACGGGATACGCAGTATTTT.

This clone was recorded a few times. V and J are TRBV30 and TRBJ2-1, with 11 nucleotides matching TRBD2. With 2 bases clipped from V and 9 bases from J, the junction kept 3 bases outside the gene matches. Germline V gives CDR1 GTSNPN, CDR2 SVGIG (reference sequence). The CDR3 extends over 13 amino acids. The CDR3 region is CAWSTLAGGEQFF. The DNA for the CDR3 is TGTGCCTGGAGTACTCTAGCGGGGGGTGAGCAGTTCTTC.

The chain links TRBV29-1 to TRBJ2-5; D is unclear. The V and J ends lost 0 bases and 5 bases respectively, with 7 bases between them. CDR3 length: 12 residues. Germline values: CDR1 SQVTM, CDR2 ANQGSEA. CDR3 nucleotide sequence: TGCAGCGTTGAAGATTCCGCGGAGACCCAGTACTTC. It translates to CSVEDSAETQYF.

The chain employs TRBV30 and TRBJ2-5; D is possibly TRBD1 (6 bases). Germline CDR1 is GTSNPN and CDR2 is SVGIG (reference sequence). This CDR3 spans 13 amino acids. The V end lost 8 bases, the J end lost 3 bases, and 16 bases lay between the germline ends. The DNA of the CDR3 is TGTGCCGGCTCCGGACAGTTAGAAGAGACCCAGTACTTC. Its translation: CAGSGQLEETQYF.